This T cell receptor (beta chain) originates from a study of T cells in women clearing cervical HPV infection. Whole-study context: Case blood drawn at lesion detection; control blood after infection cleared. Overall study findings and caveats: Repertoire richness, not evenness, was significantly elevated in CIN3+ cases versus controls.

Remarks on this clone: Its antigen remains unidentified. The CDR3 goes on 3 residues after the read ends, and that part is filled in from the germline J gene.

Clones were sequenced by immunoSEQ multiplex PCR, and TCRdb holds only the in-frame ones, with some missing. The sample totals 7,500 to 10,000 clones. Germline V gives CDR1 SEHNR, CDR2 FQNEAQ (reference sequence). The CDR3 contains 15 residues. V shed 2 bases and J 9 bases; nucleotides not matched to a gene: 9. The chain uses TRBV7-9 and TRBJ2-1; 8 bases line up with TRBD2. This TCR was recovered from a woman between 18 and 75 years old with a cervical HPV16 infection that either progressed to CIN3+ or cleared (not recorded which). Sequencing was performed on blood buffy coat. This chain's CDR3 is CASSLPSGGKGEQFF. Partial CDR3 DNA: TGTGCCAGCAGCTTACCAAGCGGGGGTAAGGGTGAG.